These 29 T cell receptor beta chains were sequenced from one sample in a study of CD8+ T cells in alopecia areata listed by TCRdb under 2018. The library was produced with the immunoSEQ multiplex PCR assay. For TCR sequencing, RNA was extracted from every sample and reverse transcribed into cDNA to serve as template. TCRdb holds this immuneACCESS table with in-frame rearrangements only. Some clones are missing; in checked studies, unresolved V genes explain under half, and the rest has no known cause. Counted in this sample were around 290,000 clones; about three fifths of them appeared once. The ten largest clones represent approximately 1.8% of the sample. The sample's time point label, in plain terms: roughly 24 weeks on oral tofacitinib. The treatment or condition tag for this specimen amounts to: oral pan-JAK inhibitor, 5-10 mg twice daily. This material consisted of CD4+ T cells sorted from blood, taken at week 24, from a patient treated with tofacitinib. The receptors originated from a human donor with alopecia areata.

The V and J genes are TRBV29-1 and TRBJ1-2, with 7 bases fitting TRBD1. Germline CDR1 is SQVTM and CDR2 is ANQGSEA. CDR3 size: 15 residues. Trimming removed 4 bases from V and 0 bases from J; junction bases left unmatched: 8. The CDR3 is CSVAPSTGANYGYTF. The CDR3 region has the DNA TGCAGCGTTGCCCCGTCCACAGGGGCTAACTATGGCTACACCTTC.

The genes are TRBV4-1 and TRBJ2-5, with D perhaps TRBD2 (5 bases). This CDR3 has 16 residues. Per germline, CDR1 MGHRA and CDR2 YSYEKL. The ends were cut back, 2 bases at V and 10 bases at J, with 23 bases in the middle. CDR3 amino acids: CASSQNNPGLLGIQYF. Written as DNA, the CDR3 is TGCGCCAGCAGCCAAAATAATCCGGGATTACTTGGGATCCAGTACTTC.

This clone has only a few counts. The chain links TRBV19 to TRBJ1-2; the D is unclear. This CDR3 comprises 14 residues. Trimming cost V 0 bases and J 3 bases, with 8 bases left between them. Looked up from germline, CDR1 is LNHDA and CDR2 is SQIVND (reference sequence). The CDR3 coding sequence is TGTGCCAGTAGTATAGATGGTCAAGACTATGGCTACACCTTC. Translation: CASSIDGQDYGYTF.

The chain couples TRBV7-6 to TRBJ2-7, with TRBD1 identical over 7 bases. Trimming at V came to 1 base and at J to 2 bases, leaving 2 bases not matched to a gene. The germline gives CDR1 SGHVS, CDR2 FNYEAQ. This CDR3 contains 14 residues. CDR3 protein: CASSLGGQAYEQYF. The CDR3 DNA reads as TGTGCCAGCAGCTTAGGCGGACAGGCCTACGAGCAGTACTTC.

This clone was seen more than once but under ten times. The CDR3 nucleotides read TGCAGCGTTCCGACAGGTGGGGCGAACACTGAAGCTTTCTTT. Translated, it gives CSVPTGGANTEAFF. The chain uses TRBV29-1 and TRBJ1-1; D is possibly TRBD1 (6 bases). The germline V gene has CDR1 SQVTM and CDR2 ANQGSEA. CDR3 length: 14 amino acids. V was cut by 5 bases and J by 1 base, with 14 bases left in between. Combining the CDR3 with reference TRBV29-1 and TRBJ1-1 gives the whole variable domain SAVISQKPSRDICQRGTSLTIQCQVDSQVTMMFWYRQQPGQSLTLIATANQGSEATYESGFVIDKFPISRPNLTFSTLTVSNMSPEDSSIYLCSVPTGGANTEAFFGQGTRLTVV.

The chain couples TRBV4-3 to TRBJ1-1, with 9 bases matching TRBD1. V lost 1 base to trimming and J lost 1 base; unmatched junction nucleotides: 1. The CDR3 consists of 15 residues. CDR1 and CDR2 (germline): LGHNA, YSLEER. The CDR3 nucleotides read TGCGCCAGCAGCCAAGGACAGGGGGGGAACACTGAAGCTTTCTTT. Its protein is CASSQGQGGNTEAFF.

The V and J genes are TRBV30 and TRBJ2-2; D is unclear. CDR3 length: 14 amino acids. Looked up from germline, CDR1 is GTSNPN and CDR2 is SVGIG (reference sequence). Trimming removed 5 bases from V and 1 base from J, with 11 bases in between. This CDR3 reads CAWDSNRNTGELFF. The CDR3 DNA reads TGTGCCTGGGATTCAAACAGGAACACCGGGGAGCTGTTTTTT.

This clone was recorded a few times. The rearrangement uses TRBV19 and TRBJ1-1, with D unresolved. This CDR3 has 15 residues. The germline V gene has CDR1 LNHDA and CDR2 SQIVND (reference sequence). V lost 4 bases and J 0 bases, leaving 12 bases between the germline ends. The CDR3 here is CASSTQGPMNTEAFF. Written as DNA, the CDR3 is TGTGCCAGTAGTACCCAAGGTCCCATGAACACTGAAGCTTTCTTT.

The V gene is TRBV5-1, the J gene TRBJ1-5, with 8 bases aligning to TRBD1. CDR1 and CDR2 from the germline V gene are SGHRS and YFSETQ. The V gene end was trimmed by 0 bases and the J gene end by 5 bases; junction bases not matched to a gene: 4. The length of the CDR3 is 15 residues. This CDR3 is CASSLGGGQDQPQHF. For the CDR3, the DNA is TGCGCCAGCAGCTTGGGTGGGGGACAGGATCAGCCCCAGCATTTT. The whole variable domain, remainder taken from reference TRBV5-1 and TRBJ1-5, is KAGVTQTPRYLIKTRGQQVTLSCSPISGHRSVSWYQQTPGQGLQFLFEYFSETQRNKGNFPGRFSGRQFSNSRSEMNVSTLELGDSALYLCASSLGGGQDQPQHFGDGTRLSIL.

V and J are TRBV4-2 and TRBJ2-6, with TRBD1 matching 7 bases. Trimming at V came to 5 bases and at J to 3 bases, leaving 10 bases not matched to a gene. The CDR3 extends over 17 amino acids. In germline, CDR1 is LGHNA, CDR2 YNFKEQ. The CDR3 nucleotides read TGTGCCAGCAGCTCTACAGGGGTCATTCATGGGGCCAACGTCCTGACTTTC. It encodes CASSSTGVIHGANVLTF.

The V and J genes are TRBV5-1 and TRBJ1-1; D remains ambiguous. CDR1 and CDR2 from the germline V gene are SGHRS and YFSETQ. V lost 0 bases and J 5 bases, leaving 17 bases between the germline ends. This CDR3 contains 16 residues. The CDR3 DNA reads TGCGCCAGCAGCTTGGAAGGGATAGGGCCGCGAACTGAAGCTTTCTTT. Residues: CASSLEGIGPRTEAFF.

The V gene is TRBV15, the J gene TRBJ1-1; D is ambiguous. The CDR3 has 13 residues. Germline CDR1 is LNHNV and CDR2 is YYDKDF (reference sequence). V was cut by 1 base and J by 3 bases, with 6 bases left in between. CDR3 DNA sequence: TGTGCCACCAGCAGAGCTCCAGACACTGAAGCTTTCTTT. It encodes CATSRAPDTEAFF.

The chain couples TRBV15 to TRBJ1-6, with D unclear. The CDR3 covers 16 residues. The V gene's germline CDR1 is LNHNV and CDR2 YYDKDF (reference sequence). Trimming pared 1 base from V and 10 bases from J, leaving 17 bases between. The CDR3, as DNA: TGTGCCACCAGCAGAGGAAAACATGGGGAGTTGTCACCCCTCCACTTT. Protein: CATSRGKHGELSPLHF.

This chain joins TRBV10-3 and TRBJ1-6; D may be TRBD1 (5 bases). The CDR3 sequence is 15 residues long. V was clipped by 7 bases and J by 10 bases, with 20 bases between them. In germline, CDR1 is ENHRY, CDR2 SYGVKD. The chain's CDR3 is CAIMSGEGRNSPLHF. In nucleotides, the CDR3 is TGTGCCATCATGTCGGGGGAGGGGAGGAACTCACCCCTCCACTTT.

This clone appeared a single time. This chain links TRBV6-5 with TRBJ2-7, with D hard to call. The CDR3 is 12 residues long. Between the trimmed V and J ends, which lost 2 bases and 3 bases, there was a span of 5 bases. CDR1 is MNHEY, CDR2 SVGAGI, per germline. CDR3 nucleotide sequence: TGTGCCAGCAGTTACAAGGGCTACGAGCAGTACTTC. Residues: CASSYKGYEQYF.

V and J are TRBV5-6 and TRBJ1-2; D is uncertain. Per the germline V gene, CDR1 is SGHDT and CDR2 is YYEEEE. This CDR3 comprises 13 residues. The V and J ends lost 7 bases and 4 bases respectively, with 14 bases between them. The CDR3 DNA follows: TGTGCCAGCTCCAGAGGGAGTCCCTATGGCTACACCTTC. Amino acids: CASSRGSPYGYTF. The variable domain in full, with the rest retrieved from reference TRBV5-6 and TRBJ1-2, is DAGVTQSPTHLIKTRGQQVTLRCSPKSGHDTVSWYQQALGQGPQFIFQYYEEEERQRGNFPDRFSGHQFPNYSSELNVNALLLGDSALYLCASSRGSPYGYTFGSGTRLTVV.

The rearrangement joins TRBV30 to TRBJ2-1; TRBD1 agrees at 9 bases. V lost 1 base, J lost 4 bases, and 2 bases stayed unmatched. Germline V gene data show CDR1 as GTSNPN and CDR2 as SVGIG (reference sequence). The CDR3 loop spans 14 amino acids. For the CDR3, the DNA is TGTGCCTGGAGTGGGGACAGGGCTTACAATGAGCAGTTCTTC. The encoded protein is CAWSGDRAYNEQFF.

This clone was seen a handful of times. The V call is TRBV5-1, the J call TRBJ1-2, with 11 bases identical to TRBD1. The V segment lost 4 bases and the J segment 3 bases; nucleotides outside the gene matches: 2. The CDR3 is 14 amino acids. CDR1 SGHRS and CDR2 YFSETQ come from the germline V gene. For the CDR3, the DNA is TGCGCCAGCAGCCGGACAGGGGGCGACTATGGCTACACCTTC. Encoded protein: CASSRTGGDYGYTF. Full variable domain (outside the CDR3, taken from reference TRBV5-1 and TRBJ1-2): KAGVTQTPRYLIKTRGQQVTLSCSPISGHRSVSWYQQTPGQGLQFLFEYFSETQRNKGNFPGRFSGRQFSNSRSEMNVSTLELGDSALYLCASSRTGGDYGYTFGSGTRLTVV.

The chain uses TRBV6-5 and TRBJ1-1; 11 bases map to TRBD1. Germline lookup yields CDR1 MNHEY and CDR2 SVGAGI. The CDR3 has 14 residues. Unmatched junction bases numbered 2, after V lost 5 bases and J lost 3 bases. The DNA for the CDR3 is TGTGCCAGCAGTCGGGACAGGGGGGACACTGAAGCTTTCTTT. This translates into CASSRDRGDTEAFF.

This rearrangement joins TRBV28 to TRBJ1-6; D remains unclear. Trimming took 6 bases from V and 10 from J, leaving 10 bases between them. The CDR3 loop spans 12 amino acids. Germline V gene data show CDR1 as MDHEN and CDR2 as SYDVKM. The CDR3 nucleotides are TGTGCCAGCAGCTCCGGGCCATCACCCCTCCACTTT. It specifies CASSSGPSPLHF. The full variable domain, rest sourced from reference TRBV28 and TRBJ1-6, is DVKVTQSSRYLVKRTGEKVFLECVQDMDHENMFWYRQDPGLGLRLIYFSYDVKMKEKGDIPEGYSVSREKKERFSLILESASTNQTSMYLCASSSGPSPLHFGNGTRLTVT.

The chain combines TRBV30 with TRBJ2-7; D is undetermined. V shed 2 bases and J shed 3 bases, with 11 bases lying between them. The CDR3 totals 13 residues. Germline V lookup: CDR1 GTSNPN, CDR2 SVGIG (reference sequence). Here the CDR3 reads CAWSPPESYEQYF. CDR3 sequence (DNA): TGTGCCTGGAGTCCCCCTGAAAGCTACGAGCAGTACTTC.

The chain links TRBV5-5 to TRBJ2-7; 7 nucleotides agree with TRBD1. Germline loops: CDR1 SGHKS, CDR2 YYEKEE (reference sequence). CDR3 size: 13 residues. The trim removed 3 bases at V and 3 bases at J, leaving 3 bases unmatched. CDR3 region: CASSSGQFYEQYF. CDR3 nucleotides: TGTGCCAGCAGCTCGGGACAGTTCTACGAGCAGTACTTC.

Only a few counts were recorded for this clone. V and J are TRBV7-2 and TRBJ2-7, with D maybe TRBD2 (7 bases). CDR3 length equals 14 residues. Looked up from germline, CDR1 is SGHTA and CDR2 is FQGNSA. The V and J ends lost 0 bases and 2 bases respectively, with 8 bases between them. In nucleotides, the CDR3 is TGTGCCAGCAGCTTAGCGGGGGGGCCCTACGAGCAGTACTTC. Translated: CASSLAGGPYEQYF.

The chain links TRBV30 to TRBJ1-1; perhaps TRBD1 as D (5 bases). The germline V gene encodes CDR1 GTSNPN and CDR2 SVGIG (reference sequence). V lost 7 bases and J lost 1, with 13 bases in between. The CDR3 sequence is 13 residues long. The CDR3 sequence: CASNDRKNTEAFF. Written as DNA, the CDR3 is TGTGCCTCTAACGACAGAAAGAACACTGAAGCTTTCTTT.

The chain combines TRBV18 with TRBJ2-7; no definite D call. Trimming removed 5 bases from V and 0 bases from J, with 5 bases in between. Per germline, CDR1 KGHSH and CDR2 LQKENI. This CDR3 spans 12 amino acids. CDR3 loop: CASSSNSYEQYF. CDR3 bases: TGTGCCAGCTCATCGAACTCCTACGAGCAGTACTTC.

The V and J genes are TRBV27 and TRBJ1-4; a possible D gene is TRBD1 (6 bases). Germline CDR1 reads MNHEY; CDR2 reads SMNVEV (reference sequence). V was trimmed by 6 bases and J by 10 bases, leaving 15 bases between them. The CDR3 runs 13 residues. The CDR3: CASSPEGGAKLFF. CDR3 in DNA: TGTGCCAGCAGCCCGGAAGGGGGAGCAAAACTGTTTTTT.

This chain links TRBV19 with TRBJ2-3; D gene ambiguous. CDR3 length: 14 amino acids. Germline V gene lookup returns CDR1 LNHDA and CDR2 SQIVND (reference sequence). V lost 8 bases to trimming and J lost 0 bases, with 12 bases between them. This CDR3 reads CASQYRPSTDTQYF. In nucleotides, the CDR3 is TGTGCCAGTCAGTACAGACCAAGCACAGATACGCAGTATTTT.

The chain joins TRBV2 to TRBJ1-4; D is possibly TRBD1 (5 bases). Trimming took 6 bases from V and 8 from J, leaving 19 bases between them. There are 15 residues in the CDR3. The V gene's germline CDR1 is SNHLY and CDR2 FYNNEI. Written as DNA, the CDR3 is TGTGCCAGCAGCAAGGGTTGGGACGGAAAGGAAAAACTGTTTTTT. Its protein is CASSKGWDGKEKLFF.

The CDR3 region is CASGKGYYNSPLHF. The CDR3 bases are TGTGCCAGCGGCAAGGGGTACTATAATTCACCCCTCCACTTT. The chain has TRBV7-9 and TRBJ1-6, with D possibly matching TRBD1 (5 bases). V lost 8 bases to trimming and J lost 3 bases, with 11 bases between them. In germline, CDR1 is SEHNR, CDR2 FQNEAQ (reference sequence). This CDR3 has 14 amino acids.